Sequencing of this T cell receptor (beta chain) was carried out in a study of blood T cells in healthy people across ages. Background on the study: Template switching recovered approximately one barcoded beta molecule for every two T cells.

V lost 2 bases to trimming and J lost 0 bases; unmatched junction nucleotides: 5. CDR3 size: 16 residues. The V gene's germline CDR1 is SGHRS and CDR2 YFSETQ. A minimum of 6 micrograms of total RNA was extracted per sample. Study results and limitations: Possibly, changes in expanded clonotypes were confounded because donor CMV status was unknown.

About this clonotype itself: Its specificity is unknown.

A second PCR of roughly 7 to 11 cycles used a sample-barcoded 5' primer and a J-beta primer mix. TCRdb redid the calling of the 5' RACE reads with MiXCR, one entry per CDR3 protein. The sample includes 2 million or so distinct CDR3 sequences, about 50% seen only once; the top ten take less than 2.5%. Material for sequencing was blood. The receptor was derived from a woman between 40 and 50 years old in good health. This chain uses TRBV5-1 with TRBJ2-7; 10 bases map to TRBD1. The DNA of the CDR3 is TGCGCCAGCAGCTTCCACCGGACAGGGGGCTCCTACGAGCAGTACTTC. As protein: CASSFHRTGGSYEQYF. Combining the CDR3 with reference TRBV5-1 and TRBJ2-7 gives the whole variable domain KAGVTQTPRYLIKTRGQQVTLSCSPISGHRSVSWYQQTPGQGLQFLFEYFSETQRNKGNFPGRFSGRQFSNSRSEMNVSTLELGDSALYLCASSFHRTGGSYEQYFGPGTRLTVT.